This T cell receptor beta chain was observed in a study of T-cell memory formation after mild COVID-19. The germline CDR1 and CDR2 sequences are SGHTA and FQGTGA. The V end lost 3 bases, the J end lost 2 bases, and 4 bases lay between the germline ends. The CDR3 runs 13 residues. TCRdb redid the calling of the 5' RACE reads with MiXCR, one entry per CDR3 protein. The sample lists tens of thousands of distinct CDR3 sequences; over 10% were seen once. The clonotype originates from a man younger than 30 who had mild COVID-19 (a few samples of this study predate the infection). Cell type and time point are not known. The chain employs TRBV7-3 and TRBJ2-2; D unresolved. Sequences were obtained from PBMCs or a T cell subset sorted from them (not recorded which). The chain's CDR3 is CASSLDNTGELFF. The CDR3 DNA reads as TGTGCCAGCAGCTTGGATAACACCGGGGAGCTGTTTTTT.